This T cell receptor (beta chain) was documented in a study of T cells expressing NK-cell markers. On the study more broadly: Most of the eight sequenced donors tested HCMV-seropositive; one tested seronegative.

Germline loops: CDR1 SEHNR, CDR2 FQNEAQ (reference sequence). CDR3 size: 12 residues. Synthesis of TCR beta cDNA relied on 5'RACE template switching carrying UMIs. TCRdb re-called the 5' RACE reads; one entry per CDR3 protein, DNA not given. This sample's table reports about 370,000 distinct CDR3 sequences. Sequences were obtained from blood T cells: a sorted CD56 or NKG2C T cell subset, CD4+ or CD8+ T cells, or bulk PBMC T cells (not recorded which). The TCR comes from a woman in her 50s in good health. The chain uses TRBV7-9 and TRBJ1-1; TCRdb gives TRBD1 as the D gene, but with no DNA this cannot be confirmed. The CDR3 loop is CASNEGVTEAFF. Full variable domain (outside the CDR3, taken from reference TRBV7-9 and TRBJ1-1): DTGVSQNPRHKITKRGQNVTFRCDPISEHNRLYWYRQTLGQGPEFLTYFQNEAQLEKSRLLSDRFSAERPKGSFSTLEIQRTEQGDSAMYLCASNEGVTEAFFGQGTRLTVV.